The following is a T cell receptor beta chain sequence with its context. Its matching antigen is unknown. Both 60 Vbeta primers and 13 Jbeta primers went into the PCR. The data were produced by immunoSEQ multiplex PCR, yet TCRdb's version contains in-frame clones alone and is incomplete. The profile shows about 160,000 clones, roughly 80% of them singletons. V lost 5 bases, J lost 12 bases, and 15 bases lay in between. The CDR3 runs 12 residues. Germline CDR1 is SGHNT and CDR2 is YENEEA. The data were taken from a study of cytomegalovirus exposure and HLA in healthy donors. Study-wide results and limits: According to an earlier analysis, most TCR beta V segments yielded productive rearrangements about 87% or about 30% of the time. The analysis excluded some indistinguishable V segments, including TRBV6-2 and TRBV6-3. Among TCR sequences, most were rare, though some public TCRs appeared in many donors.

Sequencing was done on a sample of PBMCs. The V gene is TRBV11-3, the J gene TRBJ2-3, with TRBD2 as a possible D gene (6 bases). This clonotype originated in a man in his fifties in good health and CMV-seropositive. CDR3 region: CASSHPGLIQYF. CDR3 coding DNA: TGTGCCAGCAGCCACCCGGGACTGATTCAGTATTTT. Full variable domain (rest looked up from reference TRBV11-3 and TRBJ2-3): EAGVVQSPRYKIIEKKQPVAFWCNPISGHNTLYWYLQNLGQGPELLIRYENEEAVDDSQLPKDRFSAERLKGVDSTLKIQPAELGDSAVYLCASSHPGLIQYFGPGTRLTVL.